This entry concerns a single T cell receptor beta chain. The data originate from a study of T cell changes during pregnancy in multiple sclerosis. V was shortened by 0 bases and J by 0 bases, with 10 bases between the two germline ends. This CDR3 contains 15 residues. Germline lookup yields CDR1 SGHRS and CDR2 YFSETQ. Clones were read by immunoSEQ multiplex PCR, and TCRdb kept only the in-frame ones, dropping some. The data show 80,000 to 100,000 clones, less than 95% seen once. The chain recombines TRBV5-1 with TRBJ2-7; D gene ambiguous. Source: peripheral blood, taken in the second trimester of pregnancy. The sequence derives from a female donor in good health, enrolled as a control in a pregnancy study. CDR3 in DNA: TGCGCCAGCAGCTTGGGCCCAGTGTTCTCCTACGAGCAGTACTTC. This translates into CASSLGPVFSYEQYF.